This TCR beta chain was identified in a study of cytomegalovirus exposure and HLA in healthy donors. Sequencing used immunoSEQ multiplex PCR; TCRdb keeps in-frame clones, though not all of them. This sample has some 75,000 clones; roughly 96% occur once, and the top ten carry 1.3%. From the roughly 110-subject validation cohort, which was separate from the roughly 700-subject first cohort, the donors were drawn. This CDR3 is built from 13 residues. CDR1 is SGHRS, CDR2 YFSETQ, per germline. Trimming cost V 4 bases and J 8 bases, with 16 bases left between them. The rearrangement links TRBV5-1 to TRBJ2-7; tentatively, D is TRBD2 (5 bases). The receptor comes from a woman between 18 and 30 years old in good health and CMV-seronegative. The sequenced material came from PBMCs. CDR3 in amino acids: CASSTRTRDQQYF. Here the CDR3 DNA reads TGCGCCAGCAGCACAAGAACTAGGGATCAGCAGTACTTC.